The 23 T cell receptor beta chains below come from one sample, sequenced in a study of blood T cell repertoires in COVID-19. TCRdb's copy holds only in-frame clones and misses some; the assay was immunoSEQ multiplex PCR. The top ten hold approximately 9.6% of the sample, which has about 50,000 clones, about 88% seen once. The sequenced sample consisted of peripheral blood. Receptors were obtained from a man in his forties or fifties with active COVID-19.

The chain recombines TRBV5-5 with TRBJ2-1; 8 nucleotides align to TRBD1. The CDR3 sequence is 13 residues long. Trimming at V came to 5 bases and at J to 8 bases, leaving 6 bases not matched to a gene. Germline loops: CDR1 SGHKS, CDR2 YYEKEE (reference sequence). The CDR3 protein is CASRPTGADEQFF. Here the CDR3 DNA reads TGTGCCAGCAGACCGACAGGGGCGGATGAGCAGTTCTTC.

The rearrangement joins TRBV27 to TRBJ1-6, with D possibly TRBD1 on 5 matching bases. This CDR3 contains 16 residues. Germline V gene sequence: CDR1 MNHEY, CDR2 SMNVEV (reference sequence). Trimming took 7 bases from V and 8 from J, leaving 21 bases between them. Here the CDR3 reads CASKRMGGGEDSPLHF. CDR3 coding DNA: TGTGCCAGCAAGCGGATGGGCGGGGGAGAAGATTCACCCCTCCACTTT.

This chain links TRBV30 with TRBJ1-1; D call uncertain. The V and J ends lost 4 bases and 4 bases respectively, with 10 bases between them. Germline V gene lookup returns CDR1 GTSNPN and CDR2 SVGIG (reference sequence). The CDR3 loop spans 12 amino acids. The CDR3 here is CAWTRRGTEAFF. DNA for the CDR3: TGTGCCTGGACCAGGCGGGGCACTGAAGCTTTCTTT. The complete variable domain, with remaining parts taken from reference TRBV30 and TRBJ1-1, reads SQTIHQWPATLVQPVGSPLSLECTVEGTSNPNLYWYRQAAGRGLQLLFYSVGIGQISSEVPQNLSASRPQDRQFILSSKKLLLSDSGFYLCAWTRRGTEAFFGQGTRLTVV.

The chain uses TRBV6-5 and TRBJ1-2, with D perhaps matching TRBD1 (5 bases). The CDR3 spans 12 residues. Trimming took off 10 bases at V and 8 bases at J, with 17 bases between the two ends. The germline gives CDR1 MNHEY, CDR2 SVGAGI. The DNA of the CDR3 is TGTGCCACCTTGACAGTCGTCCGCGGCTACACCTTC. This sequence encodes CATLTVVRGYTF.

V gene TRBV18 combines with J gene TRBJ2-1; 11 nucleotides align to TRBD2. V dropped 3 bases and J dropped 4; count of bases not matched to a gene: 5. CDR3 length: 16 residues. Per the germline V gene, CDR1 is KGHSH and CDR2 is LQKENI. The DNA for the CDR3 is TGTGCCAGCTCACCCGAGGGACTAGCGGTTTACAATGAGCAGTTCTTC. Translation: CASSPEGLAVYNEQFF.

This rearrangement joins TRBV19 to TRBJ2-7; 11 nucleotides line up with TRBD2. CDR1 and CDR2 (germline): LNHDA, SQIVND (reference sequence). The CDR3 is 14 residues long. Trimming removed 6 bases from V and 4 bases from J; junction bases left unmatched: 5. The CDR3 bases are TGTGCCAGTAGCACTAGCGGGAGTACGTACGAGCAGTACTTC. It encodes CASSTSGSTYEQYF.

The chain couples TRBV2 to TRBJ1-1, with a tentative D call TRBD1 (6 bases). The V gene lost 4 bases and the J gene lost 0 bases, with 12 bases spanning the gap. The CDR3 covers 15 residues. Germline lookup yields CDR1 SNHLY and CDR2 FYNNEI. The CDR3 DNA reads TGTGCCAGCAGTGTGAGACAGGTGGTGAACACTGAAGCTTTCTTT. The encoded protein is CASSVRQVVNTEAFF. Full variable domain (remainder filled in from reference TRBV2 and TRBJ1-1): EPEVTQTPSHQVTQMGQEVILRCVPISNHLYFYWYRQILGQKVEFLVSFYNNEISEKSEIFDDQFSVERPDGSNFTLKIRSTKLEDSAMYFCASSVRQVVNTEAFFGQGTRLTVV.

V is TRBV11-3 and J is TRBJ2-1; 12 bases agree with TRBD2. The CDR3 spans 16 residues. V was pared by 5 bases and J by 5 bases, with 7 bases of the junction left unmatched. Germline V CDR1 and CDR2: SGHNT, YENEEA. The CDR3: CASSALTSGSHNEQFF. The CDR3 coding sequence is TGTGCCAGCAGCGCCTTGACTAGCGGGAGCCACAATGAGCAGTTCTTC.

The chain links TRBV14 to TRBJ1-1, with D maybe TRBD1 (5 bases). Germline V gene data show CDR1 as SGHDN and CDR2 as FVKESK. V gave up 5 bases and J gave up 5 bases, with 18 bases separating them. The CDR3 sequence is 15 residues long. CDR3 in amino acids: CASSYRAGQGTEAFF. In DNA form, the CDR3 reads TGTGCCAGCAGCTACCGGGCAGGGCAGGGTACTGAAGCTTTCTTT.

The chain carries TRBV9 and TRBJ2-1, with 7 bases fitting TRBD1. The CDR3 runs 13 residues. The trim removed 2 bases at V and 10 bases at J, leaving 6 bases unmatched. The V gene's germline CDR1 is SGDLS and CDR2 YYNGEE. Written as DNA, the CDR3 is TGTGCCAGCAGCGTCGTAGGGGGCGAGGAGCAGTTCTTC. This gives the protein CASSVVGGEEQFF.

The gene calls are TRBV5-1 and TRBJ2-2; D possibly corresponds to TRBD2 (5 bases). The germline CDR1 and CDR2 sequences are SGHRS and YFSETQ. The CDR3 runs to 14 residues. The V and J ends lost 6 bases and 3 bases respectively, with 12 bases between them. In DNA, the CDR3 is TGCGCCAGCAATGCGGCCGGGGACACCGGGGAGCTGTTTTTT. Its translation is CASNAAGDTGELFF.

The V call is TRBV28, the J call TRBJ2-1, with 8 bases fitting TRBD2. The CDR3 length is 13 residues. V lost 3 bases and J lost 7; bases outside the gene matches: 2. Germline loops: CDR1 MDHEN, CDR2 SYDVKM. CDR3 coding DNA: TGTGCCAGCAGTTTCCAGCGGGAGAATGAGCAGTTCTTC. Its translation is CASSFQRENEQFF.

The rearrangement links TRBV10-3 to TRBJ2-3, with 14 positions matching TRBD2. V lost 2 bases, J lost 0 bases, and 1 base stayed unmatched. This CDR3 has 17 amino acids. Germline V gene lookup returns CDR1 ENHRY and CDR2 SYGVKD. CDR3 sequence: CAISEGLAGGSTDTQYF. The CDR3, as DNA: TGTGCCATCAGTGAGGGACTAGCGGGGGGTAGCACAGATACGCAGTATTTT.

Only one count was recorded for this clone. V and J are TRBV6-5 and TRBJ1-2, with TRBD1 identical over 8 bases. The CDR3 runs 13 residues. Trimming took 10 bases from V and 7 from J; bases not matched to a gene: 11. Germline V gives CDR1 MNHEY, CDR2 SVGAGI. CDR3 DNA sequence: TGTGCCACCCATTTAAACAGGGGGGCTGGCTACACCTTC. Its protein product is CATHLNRGAGYTF.

This rearrangement joins TRBV21-1 to TRBJ2-1; no check of the table's D call, TRBD2, against the DNA was made. TRBV21-1 is marked as a pseudogene. The CDR3 sequence is 14 residues long. The CDR3: CASSTHTRVEEQFF. The CDR3 DNA is TGTGCCAGCAGCACACACACTAGGGTGGAGGAGCAGTTCTTC.

J is TRBJ2-1 and V is TRBV27, with D uncertain. The CDR3 consists of 14 residues. CDR1 and CDR2 from the germline V gene are MNHEY and SMNVEV (reference sequence). The germline V and J ends were trimmed by 0 bases and 6 bases, with 9 bases remaining between them. This CDR3 reads CASSLSYSSNEQFF. Here the CDR3 DNA reads TGTGCCAGCAGTTTATCTTACAGTTCCAATGAGCAGTTCTTC.

This clone was picked up a small number of times. The V call is TRBV4-3, the J call TRBJ2-7; TRBD1 might be the D (6 bases). Germline lookup yields CDR1 LGHNA and CDR2 YSLEER. Trimming shortened V by 3 bases and J by 2 bases, and 20 bases separated the two germline ends. This CDR3 contains 17 residues. Here the CDR3 reads CASSHRAQGHSAYEQYF. The DNA for the CDR3 is TGCGCCAGCAGCCATAGAGCTCAGGGACACTCCGCCTACGAGCAGTACTTC.

The chain uses TRBV6-6 and TRBJ2-1; D is unclear. Germline CDR1 reads MNHNY; CDR2 reads SVGAGI (reference sequence). Trimming pared 6 bases from V and 0 bases from J, leaving 18 bases between. The length of the CDR3 is 17 residues. Here the CDR3 reads CASSRFIRRNSYNEQFF. For the CDR3, the DNA is TGTGCCAGCAGCCGATTTATTCGGCGGAACTCCTACAATGAGCAGTTCTTC.

V is TRBV11-1 and J is TRBJ2-3; D might be TRBD2 (6 bases). This CDR3 comprises 11 residues. The V end was cut by 8 bases, the J end by 5 bases, with 8 bases between. CDR1 SGHAT and CDR2 FQDESV come from the germline V gene (reference sequence). The CDR3 DNA is TGTGCCAGCGGGCGGGGAGATACGCAGTATTTT. It is translated as CASGRGDTQYF.

The chain employs TRBV12-5 and TRBJ1-2; D is possibly TRBD1 (6 bases). V dropped 2 bases and J dropped 5 bases, with 9 bases sitting between them. The germline CDR1 and CDR2 sequences are LGHNT and FRNRAP. The CDR3 spans 13 residues. The CDR3 region is CASGLPTGYGYTF. The CDR3 DNA sequence: TGTGCTAGTGGTTTGCCCACAGGGTATGGCTACACCTTC.

This sequence joins TRBV7-8 and TRBJ1-2, with D uncertain. The germline V and J ends were trimmed by 5 bases and 4 bases, with 11 bases remaining between them. This CDR3 contains 13 residues. The germline V gene has CDR1 SGHVS and CDR2 FQNEAQ. This CDR3 is CASSLGAIYGYTF. The CDR3 DNA reads as TGTGCCAGCAGCCTCGGTGCGATCTATGGCTACACCTTC.

The rearrangement uses TRBV28 and TRBJ1-4; a weak D match, TRBD1 (5 bases). Germline V gene lookup returns CDR1 MDHEN and CDR2 SYDVKM. CDR3 length: 13 amino acids. The germline V and J ends were trimmed by 3 bases and 7 bases, with 9 bases remaining between them. CDR3 residues: CASSFRQSEKLFF. The CDR3 DNA reads as TGTGCCAGCAGTTTTAGACAGAGTGAAAAACTGTTTTTT.

V is TRBV3-1 (or the pseudogene TRBV3-2) and J is TRBJ2-3, with a tentative D call TRBD2 (5 bases). Trimming cost V 0 bases and J 10 bases, with 8 bases left between them. From germline, CDR1 is LGHDT and CDR2 YNNKEL (reference sequence). The CDR3 covers 12 residues. The CDR3 protein is CASSQDAGAQYF. In DNA form, the CDR3 reads TGTGCCAGCAGCCAAGATGCCGGGGCGCAGTATTTT.